This T cell receptor beta chain originates from a study of shared clonotypes between healthy human individuals. The CDR3 has 17 residues. Germline lookup yields CDR1 SGHVS and CDR2 FNYEAQ. V lost 1 base, J lost 0 bases, and 12 bases lay in between. Whole-study results and caveats: An effect of sequencing depth on clonotype sharing among donors was expected.

Remarks on this clone: Its antigen remains unidentified.

Deep was the level at which the assay was run. Sequenced by immunoSEQ multiplex PCR; TCRdb stores in-frame clones only, minus some. The sample lists 450,000 to 650,000 clones, around 78% occurring once. Sequenced: PBMCs. This clonotype was obtained from a woman in her forties in good health. Some clones in this sample may be carry-over from other donors' samples. The chain carries TRBV7-6 and TRBJ2-2; D is unresolved. The CDR3 nucleotides are TGTGCCAGCAGCTTAGTTCCGGTACCACCGAACACCGGGGAGCTGTTTTTT. This gives the protein CASSLVPVPPNTGELFF.